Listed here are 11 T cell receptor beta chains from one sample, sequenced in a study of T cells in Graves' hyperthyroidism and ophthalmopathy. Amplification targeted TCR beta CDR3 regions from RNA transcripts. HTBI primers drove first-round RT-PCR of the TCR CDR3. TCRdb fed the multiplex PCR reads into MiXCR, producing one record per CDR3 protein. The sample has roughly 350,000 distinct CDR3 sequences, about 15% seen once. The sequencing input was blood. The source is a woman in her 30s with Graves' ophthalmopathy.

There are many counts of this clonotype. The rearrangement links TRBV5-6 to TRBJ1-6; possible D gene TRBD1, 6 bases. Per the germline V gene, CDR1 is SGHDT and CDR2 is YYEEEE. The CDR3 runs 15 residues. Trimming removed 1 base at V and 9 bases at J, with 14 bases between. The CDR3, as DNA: TGTGCCAGCAGCTTGTCGTACAGGGATAGTTCACCCCTCCACTTT. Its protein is CASSLSYRDSSPLHF.

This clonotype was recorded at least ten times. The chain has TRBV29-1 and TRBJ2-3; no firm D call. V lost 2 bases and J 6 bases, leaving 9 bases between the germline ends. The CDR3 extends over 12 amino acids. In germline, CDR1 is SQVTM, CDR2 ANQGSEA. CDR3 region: CSVESRADTQYF. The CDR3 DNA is TGCAGCGTTGAAAGCCGGGCGGATACGCAGTATTTT.

The CDR3 sequence: CASSSANQPQHF. The CDR3 DNA reads TGTGCCAGCAGCTCGGCCAATCAGCCCCAGCATTTT. The V call is TRBV7-2, the J call TRBJ1-5; D is unclear. This CDR3 is built from 12 residues. Germline-derived CDR1 and CDR2 are SGHTA and FQGNSA. Between the trimmed V and J ends, which lost 4 bases and 3 bases, there was a span of 4 bases.

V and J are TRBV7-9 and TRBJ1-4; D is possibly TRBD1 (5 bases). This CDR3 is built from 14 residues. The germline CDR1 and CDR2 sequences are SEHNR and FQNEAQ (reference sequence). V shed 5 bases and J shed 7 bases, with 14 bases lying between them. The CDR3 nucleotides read TGTGCCAGCAGCCGCAGGGACGGCGCTGAAAAACTGTTTTTT. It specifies CASSRRDGAEKLFF.

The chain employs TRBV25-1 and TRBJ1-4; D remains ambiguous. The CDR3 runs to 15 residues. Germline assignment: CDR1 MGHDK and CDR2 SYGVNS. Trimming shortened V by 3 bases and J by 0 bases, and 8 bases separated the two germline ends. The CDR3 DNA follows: TGTGCCAGCAGTGAGCAGTCCGCAACTAATGAAAAACTGTTTTTT. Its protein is CASSEQSATNEKLFF.

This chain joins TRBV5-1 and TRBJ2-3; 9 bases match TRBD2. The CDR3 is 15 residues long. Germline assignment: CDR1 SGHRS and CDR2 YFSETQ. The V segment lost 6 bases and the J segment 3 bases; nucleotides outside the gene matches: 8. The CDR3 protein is CASNPRGLATDTQYF. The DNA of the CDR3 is TGCGCCAGCAACCCTCGAGGACTAGCGACAGATACGCAGTATTTT.

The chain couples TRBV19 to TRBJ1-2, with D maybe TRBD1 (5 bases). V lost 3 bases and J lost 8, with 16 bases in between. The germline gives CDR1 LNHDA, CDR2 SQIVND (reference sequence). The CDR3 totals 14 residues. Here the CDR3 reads CASSILGPGYGYTF. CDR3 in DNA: TGTGCCAGTAGTATCCTGGGGCCAGGATACGGCTACACCTTC.

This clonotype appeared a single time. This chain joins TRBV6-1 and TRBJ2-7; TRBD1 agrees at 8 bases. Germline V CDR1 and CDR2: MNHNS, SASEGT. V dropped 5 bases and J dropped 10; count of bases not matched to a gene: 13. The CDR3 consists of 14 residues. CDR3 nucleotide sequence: TGTGCCAGCAGTAAAACCGGGACAGGTACGCGACAGTACTTC. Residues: CASSKTGTGTRQYF.

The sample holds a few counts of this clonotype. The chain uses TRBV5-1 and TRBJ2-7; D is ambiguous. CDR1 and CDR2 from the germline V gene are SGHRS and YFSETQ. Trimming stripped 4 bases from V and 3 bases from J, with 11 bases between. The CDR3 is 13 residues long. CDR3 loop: CASSRDVSYEQYF. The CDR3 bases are TGCGCCAGCAGCCGCGACGTGAGCTACGAGCAGTACTTC.

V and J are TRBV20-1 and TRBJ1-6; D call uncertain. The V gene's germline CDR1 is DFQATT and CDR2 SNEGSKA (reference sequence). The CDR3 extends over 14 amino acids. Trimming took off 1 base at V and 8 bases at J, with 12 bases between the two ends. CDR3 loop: CSARVAVGDSPLHF. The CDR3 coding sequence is TGCAGTGCTAGAGTCGCCGTTGGGGATTCACCCCTCCACTTT.

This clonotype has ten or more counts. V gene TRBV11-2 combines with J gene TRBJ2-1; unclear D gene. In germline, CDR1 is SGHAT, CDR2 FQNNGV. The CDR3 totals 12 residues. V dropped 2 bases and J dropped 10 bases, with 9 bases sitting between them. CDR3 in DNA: TGTGCCAGCAGCTTATCGGTGGCAGAGCAGTTCTTC. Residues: CASSLSVAEQFF.